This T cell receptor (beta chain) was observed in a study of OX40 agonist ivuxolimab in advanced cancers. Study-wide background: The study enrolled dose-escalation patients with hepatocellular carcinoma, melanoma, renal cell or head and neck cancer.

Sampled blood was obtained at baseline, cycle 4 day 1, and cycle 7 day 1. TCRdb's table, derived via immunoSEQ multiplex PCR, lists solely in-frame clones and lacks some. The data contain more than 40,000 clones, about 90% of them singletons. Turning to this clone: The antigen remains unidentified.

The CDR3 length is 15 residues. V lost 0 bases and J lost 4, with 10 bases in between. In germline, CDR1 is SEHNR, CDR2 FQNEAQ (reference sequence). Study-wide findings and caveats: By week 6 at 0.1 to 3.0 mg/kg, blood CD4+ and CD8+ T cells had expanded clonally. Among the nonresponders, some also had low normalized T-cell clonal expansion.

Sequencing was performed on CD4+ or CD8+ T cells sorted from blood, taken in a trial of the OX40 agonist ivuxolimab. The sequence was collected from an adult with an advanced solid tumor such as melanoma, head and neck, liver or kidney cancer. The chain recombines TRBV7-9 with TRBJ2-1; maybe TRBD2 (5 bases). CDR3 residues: CASSLAGVGYNEQFF. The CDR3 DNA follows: TGTGCCAGCAGCTTAGCGGGAGTGGGGTACAATGAGCAGTTCTTC.